This record covers a single T cell receptor beta chain. This entry belongs to a study of blood T cell repertoires in COVID-19. Study background: Acute-phase and convalescent COVID-19 samples originated in the United States, Italy and Spain. The cDNA or gDNA used as material had been derived from T cells, B-cell-depleted T cells, or PBMCs.

Authors' data handling: From reference gene primer amplification, estimates of nucleated cell counts were derived. Generated by immunoSEQ multiplex PCR, the TCRdb table keeps only in-frame clones and is missing some. V, J and clone size are those of that table, while D and trimming were read from the DNA. The data show 250,000 or so clones, nearly 90% seen once. The CDR3 is made up of 14 amino acids. V shed 3 bases, J shed 3 bases, and the junction held 5 bases outside the gene matches. Germline lookup yields CDR1 SQVTM and CDR2 ANQGSEA. The sequence derives from a woman in her 40s who had recovered from COVID-19. This chain connects TRBV29-1 to TRBJ2-1; 7 nucleotides line up with TRBD2. The material sequenced was peripheral blood. The CDR3 loop reads CSVDGLAVYNEQFF. The CDR3 nucleotides are TGCAGCGTTGATGGTCTAGCGGTCTACAATGAGCAGTTCTTC.